Presented here are 32 T cell receptor beta chains from one specimen sequenced in a study of blood T cell repertoires in COVID-19 (dated by TCRdb to the early 2020s). To prepare the library, the immunoSEQ multiplex PCR assay was applied. Sourced from immuneACCESS, this table was stored by TCRdb with only in-frame sequences that have V and J called. A share of the clones is absent; for the studies checked, an unresolved V gene accounts for under half, and the remainder has no known explanation. The sample includes over 200,000 clones, with roughly nine tenths observed a single time. The top ten clonotypes cover more than 5.5% of the sample. The specimen sequenced was peripheral blood. The receptors here all came from a man aged 55 to 70 who had recovered from COVID-19.

This clone occurred many times. The chain is built from TRBV20-1 and TRBJ2-4; D may be TRBD2 (6 bases). The CDR3 length is 12 residues. Germline lookup yields CDR1 DFQATT and CDR2 SNEGSKA (reference sequence). The V gene lost 3 bases and the J gene lost 9 bases, with 12 bases spanning the gap. The CDR3 is CSASSQEGIQYF. In DNA form, the CDR3 reads TGCAGTGCTAGTTCCCAGGAGGGCATTCAGTACTTC.

The V gene is TRBV7-3, the J gene TRBJ2-2, with D possibly matching TRBD2 (6 bases). Trimming pared 0 bases from V and 7 bases from J, leaving 9 bases between. CDR3 length: 14 amino acids. Germline V gene lookup returns CDR1 SGHTA and CDR2 FQGTGA. CDR3 region: CASSLTLASGELFF. CDR3 bases: TGTGCCAGCAGCTTAACCCTAGCGAGCGGGGAGCTGTTTTTT.

The chain is built from TRBV7-8 and TRBJ1-5; 8 nucleotides match TRBD1. In germline, CDR1 is SGHVS, CDR2 FQNEAQ. The CDR3 is made up of 18 amino acids. J was trimmed by 0 bases and V by 5 bases; bases with no gene match: 12. CDR3 coding DNA: TGTGCCAGCAGCCCCCGTAGCGCGACAGGGGATAGCAATCAGCCCCAGCATTTT. Translation: CASSPRSATGDSNQPQHF.

The chain joins TRBV6-1 to TRBJ2-3, with a tentative D call TRBD1 (5 bases). Germline V gene lookup returns CDR1 MNHNS and CDR2 SASEGT. The CDR3 sequence is 15 residues long. V gave up 3 bases and J gave up 1 base, with 11 bases separating them. DNA for the CDR3: TGTGCCAGCAGTGATAGGGGTATTGGCACAGATACGCAGTATTTT. It codes for CASSDRGIGTDTQYF.

This clone has at least ten counts. The chain links TRBV9 to TRBJ2-5, with 7 bases lining up with TRBD2. Germline CDR1 reads SGDLS; CDR2 reads YYNGEE. V lost 4 bases, J lost 1 base, and 10 bases stayed unmatched. The CDR3 is made up of 16 amino acids. CDR3 bases: TGTGCCAGCAGCTCCCGTATGGGGGGGGGCCAAGAGACCCAGTACTTC. Translated, it gives CASSSRMGGGQETQYF.

This clone appeared once. The V call is TRBV19, the J call TRBJ1-3; D is undetermined. The germline V gene encodes CDR1 LNHDA and CDR2 SQIVND (reference sequence). The CDR3 has 15 residues. Deletions cut 5 bases from V and 0 bases from J, with 11 bases between. The CDR3 bases are TGTGCCAGTAGTCCCCTACTCTTCTCTGGAAACACCATATATTTT. It is translated as CASSPLLFSGNTIYF.

This chain links TRBV2 with TRBJ2-7, with TRBD1 identical over 9 bases. The length of the CDR3 is 13 residues. V lost 6 bases and J lost 3; bases outside the gene matches: 3. The germline V gene has CDR1 SNHLY and CDR2 FYNNEI. CDR3 residues: CASRPGQGYEQYF. CDR3 sequence (DNA): TGTGCCAGCAGGCCGGGACAGGGCTACGAGCAGTACTTC.

The gene calls are TRBV11-3 and TRBJ1-1; D not resolved. The CDR3 has 13 amino acids. Trimming cost V 3 bases and J 4 bases, with 9 bases left between them. The germline CDR1 and CDR2 sequences are SGHNT and YENEEA. The CDR3 coding sequence is TGTGCCAGCAGCTTGCAAGCAAGCACTGAAGCTTTCTTT. Residues: CASSLQASTEAFF. Combining the CDR3 with reference TRBV11-3 and TRBJ1-1 gives the whole variable domain EAGVVQSPRYKIIEKKQPVAFWCNPISGHNTLYWYLQNLGQGPELLIRYENEEAVDDSQLPKDRFSAERLKGVDSTLKIQPAELGDSAVYLCASSLQASTEAFFGQGTRLTVV.

This chain links TRBV2 with TRBJ2-5; the D gene is possibly TRBD2 (6 bases). The CDR3 runs to 15 residues. Trimming took off 5 bases at V and 5 bases at J, with 18 bases between the two ends. Per the germline V gene, CDR1 is SNHLY and CDR2 is FYNNEI. CDR3 residues: CASSPGGLRGETQYF. In DNA form, the CDR3 reads TGTGCCAGCAGTCCCGGGGGACTTCGAGGGGAGACCCAGTACTTC.

The V and J genes are TRBV7-8 and TRBJ1-1; tentatively, D is TRBD1 (5 bases). Germline V CDR1 and CDR2: SGHVS, FQNEAQ. Trimming cost V 5 bases and J 4 bases, with 17 bases left between them. The CDR3 consists of 15 residues. The CDR3, as DNA: TGTGCCAGCAGCCCCGGGGGAGATTGGGGCACTGAAGCTTTCTTT. Amino acids: CASSPGGDWGTEAFF.

The chain carries TRBV4-1 and TRBJ2-1; D perhaps matches TRBD2 (5 bases). CDR1 MGHRA and CDR2 YSYEKL come from the germline V gene. The CDR3 spans 16 residues. Trimming shortened V by 0 bases and J by 3 bases, and 12 bases separated the two germline ends. The CDR3 DNA sequence: TGCGCCAGCAGCCAAGATTCCCCTACTAGCTACAATGAGCAGTTCTTC. This translates into CASSQDSPTSYNEQFF.

The chain has TRBV6-2 or TRBV6-3 and TRBJ2-5; 7 bases are shared with TRBD2. There are 16 residues in the CDR3. Germline CDR1 and CDR2: MNHEY and SVGEGT. The ends lost 3 bases at V and 4 bases at J; junction bases unmatched: 11. CDR3 DNA: TGTGCCAGCAGTTATTTTGGCGGGAGTACGGTAGAGACCCAGTACTTC. The encoded protein is CASSYFGGSTVETQYF.

The chain uses TRBV28 and TRBJ1-2, with 7 positions matching TRBD1. The CDR3 contains 13 residues. From germline, CDR1 is MDHEN and CDR2 SYDVKM. V shed 10 bases, J shed 4 bases, and the junction held 9 bases outside the gene matches. The CDR3 region has the DNA TGTGCCACCGTGACAGGGTATGCCTATGGCTACACCTTC. Its protein is CATVTGYAYGYTF.

The chain joins TRBV7-9 to TRBJ2-5; 14 bases line up with TRBD2. With V trimmed by 5 bases and J by 2 bases, 4 bases remained unmatched. There are 16 residues in the CDR3. CDR1 is SEHNR and CDR2 is FQNEAQ in the germline V gene (reference sequence). In DNA, the CDR3 is TGTGCCAGCAGCAAGGGGACTAGCGGGAGTCAAGAGACCCAGTACTTC. Amino acid sequence: CASSKGTSGSQETQYF.

This clone appeared a few times. V and J are TRBV4-3 and TRBJ2-1; 7 positions match TRBD2. The CDR3 spans 16 residues. The ends lost 0 bases at V and 6 bases at J; junction bases unmatched: 8. The germline gives CDR1 LGHNA, CDR2 YSLEER. The CDR3, as DNA: TGCGCCAGCAGCCAAGAAAGAGCGGGGAGGGGCAATGAGCAGTTCTTC. Its protein product is CASSQERAGRGNEQFF.

The rearrangement uses TRBV29-1 and TRBJ1-5; tentative D call: TRBD1 (6 bases). Trimming cost V 6 bases and J 0 bases, with 9 bases left between them. CDR3 length equals 13 residues. CDR1 is SQVTM and CDR2 is ANQGSEA in the germline V gene. The CDR3 region has the DNA TGCAGCGTGACGGACAGTAGCAATCAGCCCCAGCATTTT. As protein: CSVTDSSNQPQHF.

The chain has TRBV5-4 and TRBJ2-3; D is uncertain. The germline V gene encodes CDR1 SGHNT and CDR2 YYREEE (reference sequence). V dropped 3 bases and J dropped 2 bases, with 13 bases sitting between them. The CDR3 extends over 15 amino acids. CDR3 in DNA: TGTGCCAGCAGCTCTCGTCGCGGATACACAGATACGCAGTATTTT. Residues: CASSSRRGYTDTQYF.

The rearrangement uses TRBV12-2 and TRBJ2-1; the table's D call of TRBD1 was not tested on the DNA. TRBV12-2 is recorded as a pseudogene. CDR3 size: 14 residues. In nucleotides, the CDR3 is TGTGCAAGTCGCTTAGCCGGCGTAGGGGGTGAGCAGTTCTTC. It specifies CASRLAGVGGEQFF.

The chain carries TRBV7-2 and TRBJ2-5; 7 nucleotides align to TRBD1. The ends lost 5 bases at V and 5 bases at J; junction bases unmatched: 11. The CDR3 has 15 residues. Per the germline V gene, CDR1 is SGHTA and CDR2 is FQGNSA. The CDR3 coding sequence is TGTGCCAGCAGCCGGAACCCAGGGGGAAGGGAGACCCAGTACTTC. Amino acids: CASSRNPGGRETQYF. The full variable domain, completed using reference TRBV7-2 and TRBJ2-5, is GAGVSQSPSNKVTEKGKDVELRCDPISGHTALYWYRQSLGQGLEFLIYFQGNSAPDKSGLPSDRFSAERTGGSVSTLTIQRTQQEDSAVYLCASSRNPGGRETQYFGPGTRLLVL.

This sequence joins TRBV18 and TRBJ2-5; TRBD2 matches 14 bases. The V gene's germline CDR1 is KGHSH and CDR2 LQKENI. The CDR3 is made up of 17 amino acids. V shed 3 bases, J shed 10 bases, and the junction held 13 bases outside the gene matches. In DNA, the CDR3 is TGTGCCAGCTCACCGGGACTAGCGGGGGCCGCCCCTGAGGGCCAGTACTTC. Amino acids: CASSPGLAGAAPEGQYF.

CDR3 sequence reads: CASSTPGQAQETQYF. CDR3 in DNA: TGTGCCAGTAGTACCCCGGGACAGGCCCAAGAGACCCAGTACTTC. This sequence joins TRBV19 and TRBJ2-5; 8 bases agree with TRBD1. Trimming cost V 4 bases and J 1 base; bases outside gene matches: 5. This CDR3 spans 15 amino acids. Germline V lookup: CDR1 LNHDA, CDR2 SQIVND (reference sequence).

The rearrangement uses TRBV6-5 and TRBJ1-1; D is unresolved. V lost 0 bases to trimming and J lost 4 bases, with 12 bases between them. The CDR3 consists of 15 residues. Germline-derived CDR1 and CDR2 are MNHEY and SVGAGI. CDR3 bases: TGTGCCAGCAGTTACTCAGCGTGGCGTAGCACTGAAGCTTTCTTT. The encoded protein is CASSYSAWRSTEAFF.

The chain couples TRBV5-8 to TRBJ2-7; D might be TRBD1 (5 bases). Germline V gene lookup returns CDR1 SGHTS and CDR2 YDEGEE. Trimming stripped 4 bases from V and 3 bases from J, with 14 bases between. This CDR3 region has 14 residues. This CDR3 reads CASSVAGPIYEQYF. The CDR3 bases are TGTGCCAGCAGCGTGGCAGGGCCGATCTACGAGCAGTACTTC.

V usage is TRBV7-2 and J usage is TRBJ2-7; 8 bases map to TRBD1. V was pared by 5 bases and J by 0 bases, with 6 bases of the junction left unmatched. The CDR3 is 15 residues long. The V gene's germline CDR1 is SGHTA and CDR2 FQGNSA. CDR3 sequence reads: CASSRDRLISYEQYF. DNA of the CDR3: TGTGCCAGCAGCAGGGACAGGTTGATCTCCTACGAGCAGTACTTC.

This chain links TRBV11-3 with TRBJ2-3; 9 bases align to TRBD2. CDR1 is SGHNT, CDR2 YENEEA, per germline. The CDR3 sequence is 16 residues long. V dropped 2 bases and J dropped 6; count of bases not matched to a gene: 9. The CDR3 DNA follows: TGTGCCAGCAGCTTACATGGAGCGGGGGGAATCGATACGCAGTATTTT. Amino acids: CASSLHGAGGIDTQYF.

CDR3: CASSNGTHTGELFF. The CDR3 DNA reads TGTGCCAGCAGCAACGGGACTCACACCGGGGAGCTGTTTTTT. The chain combines TRBV5-4 with TRBJ2-2, with D maybe TRBD2 (6 bases). The CDR3 has 14 amino acids. V shed 4 bases and J shed 3 bases, with 10 bases lying between them. The germline V gene encodes CDR1 SGHNT and CDR2 YYREEE (reference sequence).

The chain carries TRBV5-1 and TRBJ1-2; unclear D gene. Trimming cost V 1 base and J 8 bases, with 15 bases left between them. The CDR3 totals 14 residues. Germline lookup yields CDR1 SGHRS and CDR2 YFSETQ. The CDR3 loop is CASSLLGQDSGYTF. The CDR3 DNA reads TGCGCCAGCAGCTTGCTAGGCCAGGACTCGGGCTACACCTTC.

This clone was counted once. The genes are TRBV29-1 and TRBJ1-1; D might be TRBD1 (6 bases). From germline, CDR1 is SQVTM and CDR2 ANQGSEA. V lost 4 bases to trimming and J lost 0 bases, with 15 bases between them. CDR3 length: 15 residues. As DNA, the CDR3 is TGCAGCGTTGTCCCAAACAGGGCTCTGAACACTGAAGCTTTCTTT. It translates to CSVVPNRALNTEAFF.

The V gene is TRBV7-3, the J gene TRBJ2-6; 10 bases are a match to TRBD1. Germline CDR1 SGHTA, CDR2 FQGTGA. V trimming: 1 base; J trimming: 12 bases; junction bases outside the gene matches: 6. This CDR3 is 15 amino acids long. In DNA form, the CDR3 reads TGTGCCAGCAGCTTAATGGGGACAGGGGAGGGCGTCCTGACTTTC. This codes for CASSLMGTGEGVLTF.

The chain carries TRBV6-6 and TRBJ2-1, with 7 bases fitting TRBD1. CDR3 length: 13 residues. Trimming removed 6 bases from V and 6 bases from J; junction bases left unmatched: 5. CDR1 is MNHNY and CDR2 is SVGAGI in the germline V gene (reference sequence). CDR3: CASSPGQINEQFF. CDR3 DNA: TGTGCCAGCAGCCCGGGACAGATCAATGAGCAGTTCTTC.

This clone has a single count. The chain has TRBV24-1 and TRBJ2-7; 14 bases fit TRBD2. Germline-derived CDR1 and CDR2 are KGHDR and SFDVKD. The CDR3 is made up of 19 amino acids. V lost 3 bases, J lost 3 bases, and 12 bases stayed unmatched. CDR3 protein: CATSDHGTSGSSGVYEQYF. CDR3 sequence (DNA): TGTGCCACCAGTGATCACGGGACTAGCGGGAGCAGTGGGGTCTACGAGCAGTACTTC.

V is TRBV6-5 and J is TRBJ2-7; 7 bases line up with TRBD1. J gave up 1 base and V 6 bases, and 9 bases lay outside the gene matches. The germline CDR1 and CDR2 sequences are MNHEY and SVGAGI. This CDR3 contains 15 residues. The CDR3 region has the DNA TGTGCCAGCAGCTCCGCACAGGGGCTTTCCTACGAGCAGTACTTC. Its protein product is CASSSAQGLSYEQYF.